The 9 T cell receptor beta chains in this list originate from one sample, sequenced in a study of T cell responses to AZD1222 COVID-19 vaccine. This table comes from immunoSEQ multiplex PCR, and its TCRdb copy is limited to in-frame clones, with some not included. The sample holds 90,000 to 150,000 clones, more than 75% seen once. The sequencing here drew on peripheral blood, taken on day 0 of AZD1222 vaccination. The source of these receptors is an adult in good health.

This clone was detected only once. This rearrangement joins TRBV3-1 (or the pseudogene TRBV3-2) to TRBJ1-2, with D uncertain. V lost 6 bases and J lost 4, with 15 bases in between. The germline gives CDR1 LGHDT, CDR2 YNNKEL (reference sequence). CDR3 length: 14 amino acids. The CDR3 nucleotides are TGTGCCAGCAGGCATACTCCCGACGCCTATGGCTACACCTTC. It encodes CASRHTPDAYGYTF.

V gene TRBV3-1 (or the pseudogene TRBV3-2) combines with J gene TRBJ1-1; TRBD1 matches 11 bases. Germline V lookup: CDR1 LGHDT, CDR2 YNNKEL (reference sequence). The CDR3 sequence is 17 residues long. Trimming at V came to 4 bases and at J to 4 bases, leaving 11 bases not matched to a gene. The CDR3 loop reads CASSLLGQGVKSTEAFF. The CDR3, as DNA: TGTGCCAGCAGCCTGCTGGGACAGGGGGTAAAATCCACTGAAGCTTTCTTT.

The chain links TRBV5-6 to TRBJ1-2, with D unclear. The CDR3 is 13 residues long. The germline V and J ends were trimmed by 3 bases and 4 bases, with 10 bases remaining between them. Germline V gene lookup returns CDR1 SGHDT and CDR2 YYEEEE. The CDR3 DNA reads TGTGCCAGCAGCTCCGGAGTCACCTATGGCTACACCTTC. Translating it yields CASSSGVTYGYTF.

DNA for the CDR3: TGCAGCGTTGATACCAGGAGACCCAGTAGCTCTGGAAACACCATATATTTT. Translation gives CSVDTRRPSSSGNTIYF. This sequence joins TRBV29-1 and TRBJ1-3; D remains unclear. V was clipped by 3 bases and J by 0 bases, with 18 bases between them. The germline V gene encodes CDR1 SQVTM and CDR2 ANQGSEA. The CDR3 sequence is 17 residues long.

The chain employs TRBV7-8 and TRBJ2-7, with 8 bases that match TRBD1. The CDR3 spans 14 residues. Germline V CDR1 and CDR2: SGHVS, FQNEAQ. V trimming: 1 base; J trimming: 6 bases; junction bases outside the gene matches: 5. The CDR3 nucleotides read TGTGCCAGCAGCTTAGGGACAGGGCCCCTCGAGCAGTACTTC. It translates to CASSLGTGPLEQYF. The whole variable domain, remainder taken from reference TRBV7-8 and TRBJ2-7, is GAGVSQSPRYKVAKRGQDVALRCDPISGHVSLFWYQQALGQGPEFLTYFQNEAQLDKSGLPSDRFFAERPEGSVSTLKIQRTQQEDSAVYLCASSLGTGPLEQYFGPGTRLTVT.

The chain carries TRBV29-1 and TRBJ2-5, with TRBD1 matching over 8 bases. The V segment lost 3 bases and the J segment 5 bases; nucleotides outside the gene matches: 5. The CDR3 extends over 13 amino acids. From germline, CDR1 is SQVTM and CDR2 ANQGSEA. Here the CDR3 reads CSVEQGARETQYF. CDR3 DNA sequence: TGCAGCGTTGAGCAGGGGGCTCGGGAGACCCAGTACTTC.

This clone was seen a single time. The chain recombines TRBV5-1 with TRBJ2-5; either TRBD1 or TRBD2 may fit D (6 bases each). This CDR3 region has 16 residues. Per germline, CDR1 SGHRS and CDR2 YFSETQ. V lost 4 bases to trimming and J lost 5 bases, with 21 bases between them. This CDR3 is CASSMGGQGSGETQYF. The CDR3 bases are TGCGCCAGCAGCATGGGTGGCCAGGGGAGCGGGGAGACCCAGTACTTC.

The V and J genes are TRBV27 and TRBJ2-1; D is perhaps TRBD2 (5 bases). CDR1 MNHEY and CDR2 SMNVEV come from the germline V gene (reference sequence). With 7 bases removed from V and 8 bases from J, the gap between germline ends came to 21 bases. The CDR3 covers 15 residues. The CDR3 sequence is CASIALASGLYEQFF. The DNA for the CDR3 is TGTGCCAGCATAGCACTGGCCAGCGGTTTGTATGAGCAGTTCTTC.

This rearrangement joins TRBV9 to TRBJ1-3; D unclear. The V gene lost 0 bases and the J gene lost 0 bases, with 7 bases spanning the gap. This CDR3 spans 15 amino acids. Per germline, CDR1 SGDLS and CDR2 YYNGEE. Here the CDR3 reads CASSVVPGSGNTIYF. The CDR3 DNA follows: TGTGCCAGCAGCGTAGTCCCAGGCTCTGGAAACACCATATATTTT.